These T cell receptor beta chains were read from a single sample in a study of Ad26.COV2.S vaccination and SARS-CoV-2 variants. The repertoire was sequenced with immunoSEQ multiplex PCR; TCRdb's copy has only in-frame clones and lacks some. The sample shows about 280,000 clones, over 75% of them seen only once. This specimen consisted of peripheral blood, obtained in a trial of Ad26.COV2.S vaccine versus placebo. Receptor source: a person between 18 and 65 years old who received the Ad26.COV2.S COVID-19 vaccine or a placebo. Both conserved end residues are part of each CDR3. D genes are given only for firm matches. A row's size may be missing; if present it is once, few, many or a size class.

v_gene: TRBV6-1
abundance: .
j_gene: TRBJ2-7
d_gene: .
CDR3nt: TGTGCCAGCAGTGAGGTAGCGTGGGGATACTCCTACGAGCAGTACTTC
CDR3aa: CASSEVAWGYSYEQYF

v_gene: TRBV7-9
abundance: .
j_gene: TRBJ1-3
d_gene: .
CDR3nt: TGTGCCAGCAGCGCGGGGGTGTGGTTCGGAAACACCATATATTTT
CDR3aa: CASSAGVWFGNTIYF

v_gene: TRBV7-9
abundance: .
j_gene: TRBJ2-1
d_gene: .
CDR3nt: TGTGCCAGCAGCCCCGGCGGCCCTTCCTACAATGAGCAGTTCTTC
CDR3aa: CASSPGGPSYNEQFF

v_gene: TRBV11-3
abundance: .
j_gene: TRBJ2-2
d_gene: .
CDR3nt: TGTGCCAGCAGCTTATTCGGGGGATCTAACACCGGGGAGCTGTTTTTT
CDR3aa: CASSLFGGSNTGELFF

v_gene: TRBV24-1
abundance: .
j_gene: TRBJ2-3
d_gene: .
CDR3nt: TGTGCCACCAGTGACGGCGGGAAGACAGATACGCAGTATTTT
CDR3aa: CATSDGGKTDTQYF

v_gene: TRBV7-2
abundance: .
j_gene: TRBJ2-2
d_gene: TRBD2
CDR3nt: TGTGCCAGCACCCTAGCGGGGTTTGGCGGGGAGCTGTTTTTT
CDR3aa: CASTLAGFGGELFF

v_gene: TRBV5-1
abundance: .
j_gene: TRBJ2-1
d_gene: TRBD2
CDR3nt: TGCGCCAGCAGCTTGCGGACTAGCGGGGGGTCCCCATACAATGAGCAGTTCTTC
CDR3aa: CASSLRTSGGSPYNEQFF

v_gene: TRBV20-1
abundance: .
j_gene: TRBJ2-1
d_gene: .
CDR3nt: TGCAGTGCTAGTGACAGCCTTAGCTCCTACAATGAGCAGTTCTTC
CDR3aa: CSASDSLSSYNEQFF

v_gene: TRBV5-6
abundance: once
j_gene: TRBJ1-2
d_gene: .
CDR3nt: TGTGCCAGCAGCTTGGGTAGAAACTATGGCTACACCTTC
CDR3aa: CASSLGRNYGYTF

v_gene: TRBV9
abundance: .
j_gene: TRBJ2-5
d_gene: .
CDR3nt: TGTGCCAGCAGCGTAGTGGGTGTCGGGACCCAGTACTTC
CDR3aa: CASSVVGVGTQYF